Listed below are T cell receptor beta chains from one sample, sequenced in a study of T cell responses to AZD1222 COVID-19 vaccine. TCRdb keeps only in-frame clones here, not all; method: immunoSEQ multiplex PCR. The data hold 150,000 to 200,000 clones, with around nine tenths observed a single time. Sequenced material: peripheral blood, taken 28 days after the second AZD1222 dose. These receptors were obtained from an adult who received the AZD1222 COVID-19 vaccine. Both conserved end residues are part of each CDR3. The order of the fields is CDR3 protein, CDR3 DNA, clone size, V gene, D gene, J gene, CDR3 length. A D gene is named only where the DNA matches it firmly. Part of the rows lack a size; the others show once, few, many or a class for expanded clones.

CASRSDRDRGRVVPYEQYF | TGTGCCAGCCGCTCGGACCGGGACAGGGGGCGTGTTGTCCCTTACGAGCAGTACTTC | once | TRBV11-2 | TRBD1 | TRBJ2-7 | 19
CASSLYRGTRISPLHF | TGTGCCAGCAGCCTATACAGGGGAACCAGGATCTCACCCCTCCACTTT | . | TRBV7-9 | TRBD1 | TRBJ1-6 | 16
CASSLEATSLRGTQYF | TGTGCCAGCAGCTTAGAAGCGACCTCCCTCCGCGGTACGCAGTATTTT | . | TRBV7-2 | . | TRBJ2-3 | 16
CASSLGQGAGTGELFF | TGCGCCAGCAGCTTGGGCCAGGGGGCCGGCACCGGGGAGCTGTTTTTT | few | TRBV5-1 | TRBD1 | TRBJ2-2 | 16
CAWSIGQTYEQYF | TGTGCCTGGAGTATAGGACAGACCTACGAGCAGTACTTC | . | TRBV30 | . | TRBJ2-7 | 13
CASSPRYEQYF | TGTGCCAGCAGCCCCCGATACGAGCAGTACTTC | few | TRBV13 | . | TRBJ2-7 | 11
CASSYSTGGLSGYTF | TGTGCCAGCAGTTACTCAACAGGAGGGCTCTCTGGCTACACCTTC | . | TRBV6-2/TRBV6-3 | . | TRBJ1-2 | 15
CASSFSLGQYSNQPQHF | TGTGCCAGCAGCTTCAGTCTAGGGCAGTATAGCAATCAGCCCCAGCATTTT | . | TRBV5-6 | . | TRBJ1-5 | 17
CASSQAVQGYGYTF | TGTGCCAGCAGCCAAGCGGTCCAGGGCTATGGCTACACCTTC | . | TRBV3-1/TRBV3-2 | . | TRBJ1-2 | 14
CASSLGTSNTDTQYF | TGTGCCAGCAGCTTAGGGACTAGCAACACAGATACGCAGTATTTT | . | TRBV7-9 | TRBD2 | TRBJ2-3 | 15
CASRVQFLGYNEQFF | TGTGCCAGCAGAGTACAGTTTCTCGGGTACAATGAGCAGTTCTTC | . | TRBV6-5 | . | TRBJ2-1 | 15
CASSAFVRHQGGYTF | TGTGCCAGCAGCGCTTTCGTTCGTCACCAGGGCGGCTACACCTTC | . | TRBV13 | . | TRBJ1-2 | 15
CASSVDRGARETQYF | TGTGCCAGCAGCGTAGACAGGGGCGCCCGGGAGACCCAGTACTTC | . | TRBV9 | TRBD1 | TRBJ2-5 | 15
CASSPSGGGSSYNEQFF | TGTGCCAGCAGCCCCTCAGGGGGAGGGAGCTCCTACAATGAGCAGTTCTTC | . | TRBV7-2 | . | TRBJ2-1 | 17
CASSHGATNEKLFF | TGTGCCAGCAGCCACGGTGCAACTAATGAAAAACTGTTTTTT | . | TRBV5-8 | . | TRBJ1-4 | 14
CASSSPRSYTF | TGTGCCAGCAGTTCACCAAGGAGCTACACCTTC | . | TRBV12-3/TRBV12-4 | . | TRBJ1-2 | 11
CASSLTGKPNTEAFF | TGCGCCAGCAGCTTGACAGGGAAACCGAACACTGAAGCTTTCTTT | . | TRBV5-1 | . | TRBJ1-1 | 15